A selection of T cell receptor beta chains follows, all from one sample in a study of blood T cell repertoires in COVID-19. Method: immunoSEQ multiplex PCR; TCRdb's copy keeps in-frame clones and lacks some. The sample shows about 230,000 clones, around four fifths of them seen only once. Sequenced sample: peripheral blood. These receptors were collected from a woman aged 65 to 85 with active or convalescent COVID-19. CDR3s include the opening cysteine and the closing phenylalanine or tryptophan. The order of the fields is V gene, D gene, clone size, J gene, CDR3 protein, CDR3 DNA. D genes are given only for firm matches. Part of the rows lack a size; the others show once, few, many or a class for expanded clones.

v_gene: TRBV18
d_gene: TRBD1
abundance: -
j_gene: TRBJ1-1
CDR3aa: CASSFSDRGGTEAFF
CDR3nt: TGTGCCAGCTCGTTTTCGGACAGGGGTGGAACTGAAGCTTTCTTT

v_gene: TRBV9
d_gene: -
abundance: -
j_gene: TRBJ1-3
CDR3aa: CASSPDPGQLGNTIYF
CDR3nt: TGTGCCAGCAGCCCTGACCCGGGACAACTTGGAAACACCATATATTTT

v_gene: TRBV28
d_gene: TRBD1
abundance: once
j_gene: TRBJ2-2
CDR3aa: CASSPSTGQGANTGELFF
CDR3nt: TGTGCCAGCAGTCCCTCCACGGGACAGGGGGCGAACACCGGGGAGCTGTTTTTT

v_gene: TRBV19
d_gene: -
abundance: once
j_gene: TRBJ2-7
CDR3aa: CASSKQAQYEQYF
CDR3nt: TGTGCCAGTAGTAAACAGGCCCAATACGAGCAGTACTTC

v_gene: TRBV30
d_gene: -
abundance: -
j_gene: TRBJ2-3
CDR3aa: CAWSHYSDTQYF
CDR3nt: TGTGCCTGGAGTCACTATTCAGATACGCAGTATTTT

v_gene: TRBV28
d_gene: -
abundance: -
j_gene: TRBJ1-1
CDR3aa: CASSFVEDTEAFF
CDR3nt: TGTGCCAGCAGTTTTGTTGAGGACACTGAAGCTTTCTTT

v_gene: TRBV3-1/TRBV3-2
d_gene: TRBD2
abundance: -
j_gene: TRBJ2-2
CDR3aa: CASSQTSGSGTGELFF
CDR3nt: TGTGCCAGCAGCCAAACTAGCGGGAGCGGCACCGGGGAGCTGTTTTTT

v_gene: TRBV6-5
d_gene: TRBD1
abundance: -
j_gene: TRBJ2-7
CDR3aa: CASSPGTGRNEQYF
CDR3nt: TGTGCCAGCAGCCCGGGGACAGGGCGGAACGAGCAGTACTTC

v_gene: TRBV9
d_gene: TRBD2
abundance: few
j_gene: TRBJ2-5
CDR3aa: CASSSRTSGAGETQYF
CDR3nt: TGTGCCAGCAGCTCGCGGACTAGCGGGGCGGGAGAGACCCAGTACTTC

v_gene: TRBV11-3
d_gene: TRBD1
abundance: many
j_gene: TRBJ2-1
CDR3aa: CASSPGTGYNEQFF
CDR3nt: TGTGCCAGCAGCCCCGGGACAGGATACAATGAGCAGTTCTTC

v_gene: TRBV5-6
d_gene: TRBD1
abundance: -
j_gene: TRBJ1-2
CDR3aa: CASSFQGAHRYGYTF
CDR3nt: TGTGCCAGCAGCTTTCAGGGGGCGCATAGGTATGGCTACACCTTC

v_gene: TRBV11-2
d_gene: TRBD2
abundance: -
j_gene: TRBJ2-3
CDR3aa: CASSPLLAGTDTQYF
CDR3nt: TGTGCCAGCAGTCCTCTTCTAGCGGGCACAGATACGCAGTATTTT

v_gene: TRBV11-2
d_gene: TRBD2
abundance: -
j_gene: TRBJ2-3
CDR3aa: CASSAWVLAGGADTQYF
CDR3nt: TGTGCCAGCAGCGCCTGGGTCCTAGCGGGAGGGGCAGATACGCAGTATTTT

v_gene: TRBV19
d_gene: -
abundance: -
j_gene: TRBJ1-2
CDR3aa: CASSIDNRRGYGYTF
CDR3nt: TGTGCCAGTAGTATAGACAACAGGCGCGGCTATGGCTACACCTTC

v_gene: TRBV6-5
d_gene: TRBD2
abundance: -
j_gene: TRBJ2-7
CDR3aa: CASSGTSGAYEQYF
CDR3nt: TGTGCCAGCAGCGGGACTAGCGGAGCCTACGAGCAGTACTTC

v_gene: TRBV29-1
d_gene: -
abundance: -
j_gene: TRBJ2-3
CDR3aa: CSVYGTDTQYF
CDR3nt: TGCAGCGTTTATGGCACAGATACGCAGTATTTT

v_gene: TRBV20-1
d_gene: -
abundance: few
j_gene: TRBJ2-3
CDR3aa: CSARQRDTQYF
CDR3nt: TGCAGTGCTAGACAGAGGGATACGCAGTATTTT

v_gene: TRBV19
d_gene: -
abundance: once
j_gene: TRBJ2-4
CDR3aa: CASTQPLAGPKNIQYF
CDR3nt: TGTGCCAGTACCCAGCCCCTAGCAGGACCCAAAAACATTCAGTACTTC

v_gene: TRBV9
d_gene: TRBD1
abundance: -
j_gene: TRBJ1-2
CDR3aa: CASSSPTGSGYTF
CDR3nt: TGTGCCAGCAGCTCCCCGACAGGGAGCGGCTACACCTTC

v_gene: TRBV3-1/TRBV3-2
d_gene: -
abundance: -
j_gene: TRBJ2-7
CDR3aa: CASSRDRSSYEQYF
CDR3nt: TGTGCCAGCAGTCGAGACAGGAGCTCCTACGAGCAGTACTTC

v_gene: TRBV30
d_gene: TRBD2
abundance: -
j_gene: TRBJ2-3
CDR3aa: CAWSTGGADTQYF
CDR3nt: TGTGCCTGGAGTACCGGGGGGGCAGATACGCAGTATTTT

v_gene: TRBV5-1
d_gene: -
abundance: -
j_gene: TRBJ1-2
CDR3aa: CASSFVRGNDYGYTF
CDR3nt: TGCGCCAGCAGCTTTGTCCGGGGAAATGACTATGGCTACACCTTC

v_gene: TRBV27
d_gene: -
abundance: -
j_gene: TRBJ2-7
CDR3aa: CASSSRGATYEQYF
CDR3nt: TGTGCCAGCAGCTCCAGGGGCGCTACCTACGAGCAGTACTTC

v_gene: TRBV28
d_gene: -
abundance: few
j_gene: TRBJ2-7
CDR3aa: CASSQLGRDYEQYF
CDR3nt: TGTGCCAGCAGCCAGTTGGGCAGGGACTACGAGCAGTACTTC

v_gene: TRBV20-1
d_gene: -
abundance: -
j_gene: TRBJ1-2
CDR3aa: CSAPQRDGYTF
CDR3nt: TGCAGTGCTCCTCAGAGGGATGGCTACACCTTC

v_gene: TRBV2
d_gene: -
abundance: -
j_gene: TRBJ1-4
CDR3aa: CASTQEQFPEKLFF
CDR3nt: TGTGCCAGCACCCAGGAACAGTTTCCTGAAAAACTGTTTTTT

v_gene: TRBV6-2/TRBV6-3
d_gene: TRBD2
abundance: -
j_gene: TRBJ2-1
CDR3aa: CASSYGFRGRANEQFF
CDR3nt: TGTGCCAGCAGTTACGGCTTCCGCGGGAGGGCCAATGAGCAGTTCTTC

v_gene: TRBV29-1
d_gene: TRBD2
abundance: -
j_gene: TRBJ2-7
CDR3aa: CSAGLAGGGYEQYF
CDR3nt: TGCAGCGCAGGACTAGCGGGAGGCGGCTACGAGCAGTACTTC

v_gene: TRBV7-8
d_gene: TRBD1
abundance: -
j_gene: TRBJ1-2
CDR3aa: CASSTRTGADYGYTF
CDR3nt: TGTGCCAGCAGCACCCGGACAGGGGCGGACTATGGCTACACCTTC

v_gene: TRBV19
d_gene: TRBD1
abundance: -
j_gene: TRBJ2-5
CDR3aa: CASGLGQGAGTQYF
CDR3nt: TGTGCCAGTGGTTTGGGACAGGGCGCAGGGACCCAGTACTTC

v_gene: TRBV20-1
d_gene: -
abundance: -
j_gene: TRBJ1-6
CDR3aa: CSASGQGSSPLHF
CDR3nt: TGCAGTGCTAGTGGCCAGGGGAGTTCACCCCTCCACTTT

v_gene: TRBV6-1
d_gene: -
abundance: -
j_gene: TRBJ2-1
CDR3aa: CASSEQTGSSYNEQFF
CDR3nt: TGTGCCAGCAGTGAACAAACGGGTAGCTCCTACAATGAGCAGTTCTTC

v_gene: TRBV5-1
d_gene: -
abundance: -
j_gene: TRBJ1-6
CDR3aa: CASSWGDYNSPLHF
CDR3nt: TGCGCCAGCAGCTGGGGGGACTATAATTCACCCCTCCACTTT

v_gene: TRBV7-9
d_gene: TRBD2
abundance: -
j_gene: TRBJ2-2
CDR3aa: CASSEGLGTSGFTGELFF
CDR3nt: TGTGCCAGCAGCGAAGGATTGGGGACTAGCGGATTTACCGGGGAGCTGTTTTTT

v_gene: TRBV11-2
d_gene: TRBD1
abundance: -
j_gene: TRBJ1-1
CDR3aa: CASSSQGGTEAFF
CDR3nt: TGTGCCAGCAGCTCTCAGGGGGGCACTGAAGCTTTCTTT

v_gene: TRBV4-1
d_gene: -
abundance: -
j_gene: TRBJ2-7
CDR3aa: CASSQGRSSFYEQYF
CDR3nt: TGCGCCAGCAGCCAGGGGAGGAGCTCCTTCTACGAGCAGTACTTC

v_gene: TRBV5-1
d_gene: TRBD2
abundance: -
j_gene: TRBJ2-1
CDR3aa: CASSGGLAGVMSEQFF
CDR3nt: TGCGCCAGCAGCGGGGGACTAGCGGGAGTAATGAGTGAGCAGTTCTTC

v_gene: TRBV9
d_gene: TRBD1
abundance: few
j_gene: TRBJ1-1
CDR3aa: CASSIGQGGTEAFF
CDR3nt: TGTGCCAGCAGCATCGGACAGGGAGGCACTGAAGCTTTCTTT

v_gene: TRBV5-1
d_gene: TRBD1
abundance: -
j_gene: TRBJ1-2
CDR3aa: CASSDRDRTGYTF
CDR3nt: TGCGCCAGCAGCGACCGGGACAGGACGGGCTACACCTTC

v_gene: TRBV10-3
d_gene: -
abundance: -
j_gene: TRBJ1-1
CDR3aa: CAISAGLTMNTEAFF
CDR3nt: TGTGCCATCAGTGCGGGACTGACGATGAACACTGAAGCTTTCTTT

v_gene: TRBV7-9
d_gene: -
abundance: -
j_gene: TRBJ1-3
CDR3aa: CASSFTGPGNTIYF
CDR3nt: TGTGCCAGCAGCTTTACAGGGCCCGGAAACACCATATATTTT

v_gene: TRBV19
d_gene: TRBD1
abundance: -
j_gene: TRBJ1-5
CDR3aa: CASRTKGQNSNQPQHF
CDR3nt: TGTGCCAGTAGAACCAAGGGACAGAATAGCAATCAGCCCCAGCATTTT

v_gene: TRBV19
d_gene: -
abundance: once
j_gene: TRBJ2-2
CDR3aa: CASSIGLIRTGELFF
CDR3nt: TGTGCCAGTAGTATAGGACTTATACGCACCGGGGAGCTGTTTTTT

v_gene: TRBV6-4
d_gene: -
abundance: once
j_gene: TRBJ2-3
CDR3aa: CASSDSATDTQYF
CDR3nt: TGTGCCAGCAGTGACTCCGCGACAGATACGCAGTATTTT

v_gene: TRBV5-1
d_gene: TRBD1
abundance: -
j_gene: TRBJ2-1
CDR3aa: CASSHGQGYEQFF
CDR3nt: TGCGCCAGCAGCCACGGACAGGGGTATGAGCAGTTCTTC

v_gene: TRBV30
d_gene: TRBD2
abundance: -
j_gene: TRBJ2-5
CDR3aa: CAWSDLGGRETQYF
CDR3nt: TGTGCCTGGAGTGATTTGGGAGGGAGGGAGACCCAGTACTTC

v_gene: TRBV7-9
d_gene: -
abundance: -
j_gene: TRBJ2-7
CDR3aa: CASSRRDEQYF
CDR3nt: TGTGCCAGCAGCCGGAGGGACGAGCAGTACTTC

v_gene: TRBV19
d_gene: -
abundance: -
j_gene: TRBJ2-1
CDR3aa: CASKTKPSSYNEQFF
CDR3nt: TGTGCCAGTAAAACTAAACCGAGCTCCTACAATGAGCAGTTCTTC

v_gene: TRBV7-9
d_gene: TRBD1
abundance: -
j_gene: TRBJ1-1
CDR3aa: CASSSAGQGRWAFF
CDR3nt: TGTGCCAGCAGCTCGGCCGGACAGGGGCGCTGGGCTTTCTTT

v_gene: TRBV7-2
d_gene: -
abundance: -
j_gene: TRBJ1-1
CDR3aa: CASSLATGMNTEAFF
CDR3nt: TGTGCCAGCAGCTTAGCCACGGGGATGAACACTGAAGCTTTCTTT

v_gene: TRBV18
d_gene: TRBD1
abundance: -
j_gene: TRBJ2-5
CDR3aa: CASVRQGALQETQYF
CDR3nt: TGTGCCAGCGTCCGACAGGGGGCCCTCCAAGAGACCCAGTACTTC

v_gene: TRBV18
d_gene: -
abundance: -
j_gene: TRBJ1-2
CDR3aa: CASSPTKVNQGKGYTF
CDR3nt: TGTGCCAGCTCACCAACAAAGGTGAATCAGGGCAAGGGCTACACCTTC

v_gene: TRBV2
d_gene: TRBD1
abundance: -
j_gene: TRBJ2-5
CDR3aa: CASSLQGAGETQYF
CDR3nt: TGTGCCAGCAGCCTACAGGGGGCGGGGGAGACCCAGTACTTC

v_gene: TRBV29-1
d_gene: TRBD2
abundance: -
j_gene: TRBJ2-4
CDR3aa: CSVESRVAGGVKNIQYF
CDR3nt: TGCAGCGTTGAAAGTCGCGTAGCGGGGGGTGTTAAAAACATTCAGTACTTC

v_gene: TRBV14
d_gene: -
abundance: -
j_gene: TRBJ2-3
CDR3aa: CASSPRGDTQYF
CDR3nt: TGTGCCAGCAGCCCTCGGGGGGATACGCAGTATTTT